This TCR beta chain appears in the sequencing data of a study of blood T cell repertoires in COVID-19. Study at large: PBMCs, B-cell-depleted T cells, or T cells were the source of the cDNA or gDNA that made up the material.

Authors' processing steps: Using reference gene primer amplification, nucleated cell counts were estimated. The data were produced by immunoSEQ multiplex PCR, yet TCRdb's version contains in-frame clones alone and is incomplete. V, J and clone size reflect that table, while D and trimming were determined from the DNA. The sample contains around 95,000 clones, about 82% of which appear only once. Looked up from germline, CDR1 is MDHEN and CDR2 is SYDVKM. V gave up 5 bases and J gave up 5 bases, with 15 bases separating them. This CDR3 is built from 14 residues. This receptor was taken from a man aged 50-60 years with active or convalescent COVID-19. The chain links TRBV28 to TRBJ1-2, with unresolved D. Sequences were obtained from peripheral blood. The CDR3 sequence is CASSLPLSSYGYTF. Written as DNA, the CDR3 is TGTGCCAGCAGTCTACCCCTCTCGAGTTATGGCTACACCTTC.